This T cell receptor (beta chain) was captured by sequencing in a study of vaccination and CD4 T cells after COVID-19. The sample holds a few counts of this clonotype. Its antigen is not identified. The germline V gene has CDR1 SGHTA and CDR2 FQGNSA. The V and J ends lost 5 bases and 2 bases respectively, with 15 bases between them. This CDR3 spans 15 amino acids. Study-level points and caveats: Rising from around 20 to 38, the median of SARS-CoV-2-reactive clonotypes did not change significantly.

Treatment indicated: roughly 10-day PBMC culture with coronavirus spike peptide pools or control peptides (ViraFEST assay). The medium had half its volume replaced with fresh IL-2 medium on days 3 and 7. At the Johns Hopkins FTIC core, DNA taken from cultured CD4+ T cells was sequenced by way of the Oncomine TCR Beta short-read assay. TCRdb re-called the PCR reads through MiXCR, storing one row per CDR3 protein. The sample yields about 19,000 distinct CDR3 sequences, 53% seen once. The sequence came from a human donor who had recovered from COVID-19. This chain uses TRBV7-2 with TRBJ2-5; D possibly corresponds to TRBD2 (6 bases). Here the sequenced sample was CD4+ T cells from blood, cultured in vitro, taken before SARS-CoV-2 vaccination. The CDR3, as DNA: TGTGCCAGCAGCCTCTTAGGGAGCGGGCAAGAGACCCAGTACTTC. This sequence encodes CASSLLGSGQETQYF. The variable domain in full, with the rest retrieved from reference TRBV7-2 and TRBJ2-5, is GAGVSQSPSNKVTEKGKDVELRCDPISGHTALYWYRQSLGQGLEFLIYFQGNSAPDKSGLPSDRFSAERTGGSVSTLTIQRTQQEDSAVYLCASSLLGSGQETQYFGPGTRLLVL.